A single sample is the source of the 10 T cell receptor beta chains below, sequenced in a study of OX40 agonist ivuxolimab in advanced cancers. Sequencing used immunoSEQ multiplex PCR; TCRdb keeps in-frame clones, though not all of them. Of about 77,000 clones listed, about nine tenths are singletons. The sequencing here drew on CD4+ or CD8+ T cells sorted from blood, taken in a trial of the OX40 agonist ivuxolimab. These TCRs come from an adult with an advanced solid tumor such as melanoma, head and neck, liver or kidney cancer.

This sequence joins TRBV21-1 and TRBJ1-5. TRBV21-1 is designated a pseudogene. The CDR3 contains 16 residues. The CDR3: CASSKVAPREDQPQHF. The CDR3 coding sequence is TGTGCCAGCAGCAAAGTGGCCCCTAGGGAGGATCAGCCCCAGCATTTT.

The chain's CDR3 is CASLLWGWTEAFF. CDR3 sequence (DNA): TGTGCCAGCCTATTATGGGGTTGGACTGAAGCTTTCTTT. The chain joins TRBV7-2 to TRBJ1-1; no reliable D call. Trimming took 8 bases from V and 5 from J, leaving 15 bases between them. The CDR3 totals 13 residues. Germline assignment: CDR1 SGHTA and CDR2 FQGNSA.

This chain joins TRBV7-9 and TRBJ2-1, with 10 nucleotides matching TRBD2. The germline gives CDR1 SEHNR, CDR2 FQNEAQ (reference sequence). CDR3 length equals 16 residues. V shed 5 bases, J shed 8 bases, and the junction held 12 bases outside the gene matches. This chain's CDR3 is CASSPSSGSGVDEQFF. The CDR3 nucleotides are TGTGCCAGCAGCCCCTCTAGCGGGAGCGGGGTCGATGAGCAGTTCTTC. The full variable domain, completed using reference TRBV7-9 and TRBJ2-1, is DTGVSQNPRHKITKRGQNVTFRCDPISEHNRLYWYRQTLGQGPEFLTYFQNEAQLEKSRLLSDRFSAERPKGSFSTLEIQRTEQGDSAMYLCASSPSSGSGVDEQFFGPGTRLTVL.

This clone occurred a few times. The chain joins TRBV4-1 to TRBJ2-1, with TRBD2 identical over 12 bases. The CDR3 sequence is 16 residues long. Trimming at V came to 4 bases and at J to 8 bases, leaving 9 bases not matched to a gene. Germline CDR1 reads MGHRA; CDR2 reads YSYEKL. CDR3 nucleotide sequence: TGCGCCAGCAGCCGGTCGACTAGCGGGAGCGTCCATGAGCAGTTCTTC. It encodes CASSRSTSGSVHEQFF.

The chain has TRBV10-1 and TRBJ2-1; 7 positions agree with TRBD1. V lost 4 bases and J lost 10; bases outside the gene matches: 7. The CDR3 covers 13 residues. The germline V gene has CDR1 WNHNN and CDR2 SYGVQD (reference sequence). CDR3 in DNA: TGCGCCAGCAGTGGACAGGGAGCCAGCGAGCAGTTCTTC. It translates to CASSGQGASEQFF.

The genes are TRBV5-1 and TRBJ2-7, with 8 bases that match TRBD1. The trim removed 6 bases at V and 0 bases at J, leaving 8 bases unmatched. The CDR3 consists of 15 residues. Germline CDR1 and CDR2: SGHRS and YFSETQ. Here the CDR3 DNA reads TGCGCCAGCACCTCCGGGACAGGTCCCTCCTACGAGCAGTACTTC. This codes for CASTSGTGPSYEQYF.

V gene TRBV19 combines with J gene TRBJ2-1; 7 bases match TRBD2. The length of the CDR3 is 14 residues. Losses at the gene ends were 2 bases for V and 7 bases for J; bases not matched to a gene: 5. Germline assignment: CDR1 LNHDA and CDR2 SQIVND (reference sequence). The CDR3 sequence: CASSILSGGNEQFF. CDR3 coding DNA: TGTGCCAGTAGTATACTATCGGGGGGAAATGAGCAGTTCTTC.

The chain carries TRBV6-1 and TRBJ1-5, with D uncertain. Germline assignment: CDR1 MNHNS and CDR2 SASEGT. The CDR3 sequence is 16 residues long. V gave up 0 bases and J gave up 2 bases, with 11 bases separating them. The CDR3 reads CASSEAAGRGNQPQHF. In DNA, the CDR3 is TGTGCCAGCAGTGAAGCGGCAGGACGGGGCAATCAGCCCCAGCATTTT.

The chain uses TRBV7-2 and TRBJ2-5; unclear D gene. Germline assignment: CDR1 SGHTA and CDR2 FQGNSA. This CDR3 comprises 12 residues. V dropped 2 bases and J dropped 1 base, with 2 bases sitting between them. The CDR3 bases are TGTGCCAGCAGCTTAACCCAAGAGACCCAGTACTTC. Translating it yields CASSLTQETQYF.

The CDR3 nucleotides read TGTGCCAGCAGTAAGGGGAGTGGGACTGAAGCTTTCTTT. Amino acid sequence: CASSKGSGTEAFF. This chain connects TRBV6-5 to TRBJ1-1, with a weak D call TRBD1 (5 bases). Germline V gene data show CDR1 as MNHEY and CDR2 as SVGAGI. The length of the CDR3 is 13 residues. Between the trimmed V and J ends, which lost 5 bases and 5 bases, there was a span of 12 bases.